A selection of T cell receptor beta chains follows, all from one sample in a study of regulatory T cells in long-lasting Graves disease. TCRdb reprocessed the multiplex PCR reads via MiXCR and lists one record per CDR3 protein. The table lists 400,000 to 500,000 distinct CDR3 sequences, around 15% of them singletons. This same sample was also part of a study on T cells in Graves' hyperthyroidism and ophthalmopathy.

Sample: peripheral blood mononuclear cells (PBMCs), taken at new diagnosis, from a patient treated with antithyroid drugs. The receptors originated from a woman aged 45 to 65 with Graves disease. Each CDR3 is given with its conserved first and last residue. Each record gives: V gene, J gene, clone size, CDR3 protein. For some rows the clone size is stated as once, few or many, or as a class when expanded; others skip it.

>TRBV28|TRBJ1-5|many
CASSLAGQPDQPQHF
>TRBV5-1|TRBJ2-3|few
CASSRYLITDTQYF
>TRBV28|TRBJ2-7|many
CASSSGLLYEQYF
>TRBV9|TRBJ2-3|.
CASSAHDRADTQYF
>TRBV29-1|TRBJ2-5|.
CSVDTADQETQYF
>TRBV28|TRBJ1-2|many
CASSLGQGMANYGYTF
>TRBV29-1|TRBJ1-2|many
CSGEQGPYGYTF
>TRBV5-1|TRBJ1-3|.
CASSLGQGLTGNTIYF
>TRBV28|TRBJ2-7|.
CASSGTGTSGTYEQYF
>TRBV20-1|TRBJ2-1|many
CSAHKLGHAMSSYNEQFF
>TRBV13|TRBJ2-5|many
CASSLTSAETQYF
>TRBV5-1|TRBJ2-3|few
CASSFGLAGVADTQYF
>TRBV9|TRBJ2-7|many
CASSVGGLSYEQYF
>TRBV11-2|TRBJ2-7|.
CASSSRIYEQYF
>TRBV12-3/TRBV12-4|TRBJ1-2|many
CASSQGIANYGYTF
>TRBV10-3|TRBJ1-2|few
CAISASSGRDPNYGYTF
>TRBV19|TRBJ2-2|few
CASSITGQVGTGELFF
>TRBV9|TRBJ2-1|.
CASSSPGILYGDEQFF
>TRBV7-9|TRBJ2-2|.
CASSFRDRGLTGELFF
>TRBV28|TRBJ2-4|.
CASSLGRWGAKNIQYF
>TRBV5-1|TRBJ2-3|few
CASSLVGVPQYF
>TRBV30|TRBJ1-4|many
CAWSMHPEKLFF
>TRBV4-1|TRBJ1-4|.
CASSQGLPATNEKLFF
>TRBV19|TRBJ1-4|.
CASSKQQGAPFGEKLFF
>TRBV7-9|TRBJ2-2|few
CASSLLTGIPGELFF
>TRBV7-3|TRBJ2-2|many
CASSSLTSGGRELFF
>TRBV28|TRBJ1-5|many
CASSLLTSNQPQHF
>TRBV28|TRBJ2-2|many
CASNRANTGELFF
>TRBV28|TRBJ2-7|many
CASLAGGFSYEQYF
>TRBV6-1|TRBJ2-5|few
CASSEAGVAAKETQYF
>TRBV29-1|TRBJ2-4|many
CSVPRTGIAKNIQYF
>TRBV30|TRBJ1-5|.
CAWSVLDQPQHF
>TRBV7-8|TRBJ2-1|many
CASSRRREGPSEQFF
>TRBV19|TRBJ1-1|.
CASKEAGRGRTEAFF
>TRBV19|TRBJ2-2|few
CATQDSPTGELFF
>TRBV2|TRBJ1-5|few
CASSLYAPQHF
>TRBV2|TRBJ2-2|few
CASSEAGAAFGELFF
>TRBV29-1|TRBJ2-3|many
CSVFRGSSTDTQYF
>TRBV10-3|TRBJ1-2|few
CAINGQGTNYGYTF
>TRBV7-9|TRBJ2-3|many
CASSLSQGDLGAQYF